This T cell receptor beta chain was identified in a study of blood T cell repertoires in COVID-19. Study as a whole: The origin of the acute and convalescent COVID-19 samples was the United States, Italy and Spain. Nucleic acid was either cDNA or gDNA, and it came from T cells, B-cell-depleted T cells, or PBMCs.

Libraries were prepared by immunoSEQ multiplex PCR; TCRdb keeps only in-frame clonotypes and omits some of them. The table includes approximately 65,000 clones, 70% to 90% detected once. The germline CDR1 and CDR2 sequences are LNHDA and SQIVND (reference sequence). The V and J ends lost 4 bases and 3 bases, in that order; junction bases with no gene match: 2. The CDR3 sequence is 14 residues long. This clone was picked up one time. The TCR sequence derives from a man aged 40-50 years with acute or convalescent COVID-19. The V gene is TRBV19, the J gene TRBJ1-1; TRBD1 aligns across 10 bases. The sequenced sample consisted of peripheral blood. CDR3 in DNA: TGTGCCAGTAGTAGCGGGACAGGGGACACTGAAGCTTTCTTT. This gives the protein CASSSGTGDTEAFF.